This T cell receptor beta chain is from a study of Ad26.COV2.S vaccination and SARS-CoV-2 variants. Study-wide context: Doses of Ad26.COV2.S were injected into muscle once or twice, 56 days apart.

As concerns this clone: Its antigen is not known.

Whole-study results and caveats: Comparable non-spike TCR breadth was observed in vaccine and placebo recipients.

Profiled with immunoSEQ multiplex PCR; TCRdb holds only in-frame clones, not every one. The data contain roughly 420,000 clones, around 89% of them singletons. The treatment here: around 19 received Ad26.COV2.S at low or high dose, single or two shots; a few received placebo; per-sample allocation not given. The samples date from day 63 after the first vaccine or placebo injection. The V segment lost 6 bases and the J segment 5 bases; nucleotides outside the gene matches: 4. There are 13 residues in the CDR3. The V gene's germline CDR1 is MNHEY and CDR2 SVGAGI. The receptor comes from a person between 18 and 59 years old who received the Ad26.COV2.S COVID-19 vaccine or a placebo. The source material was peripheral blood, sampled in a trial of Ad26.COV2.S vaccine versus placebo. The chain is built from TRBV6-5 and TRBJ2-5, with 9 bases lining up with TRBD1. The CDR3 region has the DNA TGTGCCAGCAGGGGACAGGGCCGGGAGACCCAGTACTTC. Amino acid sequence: CASRGQGRETQYF.